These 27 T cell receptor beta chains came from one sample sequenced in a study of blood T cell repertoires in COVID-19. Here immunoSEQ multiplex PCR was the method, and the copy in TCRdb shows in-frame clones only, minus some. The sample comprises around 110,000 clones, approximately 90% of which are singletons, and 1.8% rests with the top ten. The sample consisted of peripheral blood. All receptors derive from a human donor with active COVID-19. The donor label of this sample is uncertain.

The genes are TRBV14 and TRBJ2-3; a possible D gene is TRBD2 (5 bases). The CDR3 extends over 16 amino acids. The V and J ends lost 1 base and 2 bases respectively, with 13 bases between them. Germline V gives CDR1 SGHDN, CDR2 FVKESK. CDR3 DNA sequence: TGTGCCAGCAGCCAAGTACTAGTTGGGCCCACAGATACGCAGTATTTT. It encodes CASSQVLVGPTDTQYF. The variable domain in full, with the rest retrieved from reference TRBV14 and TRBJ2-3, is EAGVTQFPSHSVIEKGQTVTLRCDPISGHDNLYWYRRVMGKEIKFLLHFVKESKQDESGMPNNRFLAERTGGTYSTLKVQPAELEDSGVYFCASSQVLVGPTDTQYFGPGTRLTVL.

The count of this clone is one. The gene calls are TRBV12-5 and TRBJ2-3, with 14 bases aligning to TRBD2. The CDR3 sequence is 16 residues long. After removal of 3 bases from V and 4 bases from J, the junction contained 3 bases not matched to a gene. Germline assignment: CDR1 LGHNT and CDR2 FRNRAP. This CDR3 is CASGFQTSGGADTQYF. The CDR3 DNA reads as TGTGCTAGTGGTTTTCAGACTAGCGGGGGGGCAGATACGCAGTATTTT.

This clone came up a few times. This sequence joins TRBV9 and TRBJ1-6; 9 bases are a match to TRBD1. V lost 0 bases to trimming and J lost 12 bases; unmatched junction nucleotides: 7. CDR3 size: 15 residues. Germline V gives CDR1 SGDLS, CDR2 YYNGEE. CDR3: CASSVGGQGQRPLHF. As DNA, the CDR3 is TGTGCCAGCAGCGTAGGGGGACAGGGCCAACGACCCCTCCACTTT.

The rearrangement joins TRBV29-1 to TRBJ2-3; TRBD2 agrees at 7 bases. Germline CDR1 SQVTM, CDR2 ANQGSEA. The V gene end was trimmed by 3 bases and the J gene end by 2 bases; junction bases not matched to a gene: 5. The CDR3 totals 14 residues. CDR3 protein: CSVEGRGVTDTQYF. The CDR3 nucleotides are TGCAGCGTTGAGGGCCGGGGGGTCACAGATACGCAGTATTTT.

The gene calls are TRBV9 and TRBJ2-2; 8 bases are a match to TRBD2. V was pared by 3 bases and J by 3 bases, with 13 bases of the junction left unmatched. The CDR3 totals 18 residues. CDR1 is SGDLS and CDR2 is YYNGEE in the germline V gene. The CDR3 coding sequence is TGTGCCAGCAGCGCTCAGGATAGCGGGGTTATAGACACCGGGGAGCTGTTTTTT. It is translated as CASSAQDSGVIDTGELFF.

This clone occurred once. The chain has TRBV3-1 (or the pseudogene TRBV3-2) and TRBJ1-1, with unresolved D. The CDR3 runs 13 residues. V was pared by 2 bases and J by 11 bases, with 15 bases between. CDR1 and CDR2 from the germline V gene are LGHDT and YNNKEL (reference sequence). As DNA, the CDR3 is TGTGCCAGCAGCCAACCCCTGGCGGCATATGCTTTCTTT. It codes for CASSQPLAAYAFF.

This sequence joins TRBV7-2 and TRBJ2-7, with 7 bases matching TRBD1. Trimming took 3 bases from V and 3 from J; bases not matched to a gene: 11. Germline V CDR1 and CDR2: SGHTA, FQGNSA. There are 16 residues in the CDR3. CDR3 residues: CASSFPSRQGVYEQYF. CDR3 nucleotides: TGTGCCAGCAGCTTCCCATCCCGACAGGGAGTCTACGAGCAGTACTTC.

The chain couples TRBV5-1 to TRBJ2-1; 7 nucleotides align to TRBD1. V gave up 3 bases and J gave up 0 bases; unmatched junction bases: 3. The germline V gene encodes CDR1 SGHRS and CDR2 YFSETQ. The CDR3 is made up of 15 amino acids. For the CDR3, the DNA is TGCGCCAGCAGCTCACAGGGGAGCTCCTACAATGAGCAGTTCTTC. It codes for CASSSQGSSYNEQFF.

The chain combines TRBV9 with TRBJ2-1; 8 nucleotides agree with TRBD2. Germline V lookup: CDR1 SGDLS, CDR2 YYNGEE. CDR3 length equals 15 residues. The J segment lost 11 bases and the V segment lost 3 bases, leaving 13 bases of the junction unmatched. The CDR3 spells CASSAWGLDNYQQFF. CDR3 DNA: TGTGCCAGCAGCGCATGGGGACTAGATAATTACCAGCAGTTCTTC.

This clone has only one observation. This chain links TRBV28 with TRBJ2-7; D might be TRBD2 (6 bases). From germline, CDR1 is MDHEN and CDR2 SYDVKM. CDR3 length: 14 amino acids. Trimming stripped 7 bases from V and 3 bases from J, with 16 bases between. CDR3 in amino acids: CASNPSRDYYEQYF. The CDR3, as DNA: TGTGCCAGCAACCCCTCGCGGGATTACTACGAGCAGTACTTC.

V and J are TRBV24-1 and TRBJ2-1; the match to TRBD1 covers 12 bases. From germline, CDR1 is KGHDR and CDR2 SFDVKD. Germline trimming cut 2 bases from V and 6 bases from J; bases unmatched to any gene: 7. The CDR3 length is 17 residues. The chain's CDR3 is CATSDWTGTGGSNEQFF. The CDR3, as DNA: TGTGCCACCAGTGATTGGACCGGGACAGGGGGCAGCAATGAGCAGTTCTTC.

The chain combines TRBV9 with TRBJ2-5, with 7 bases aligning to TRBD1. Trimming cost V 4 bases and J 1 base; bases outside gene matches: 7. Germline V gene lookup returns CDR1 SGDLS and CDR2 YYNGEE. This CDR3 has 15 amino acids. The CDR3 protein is CASSIGQDRQETQYF. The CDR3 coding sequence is TGTGCCAGCAGCATAGGACAGGACCGCCAAGAGACCCAGTACTTC.

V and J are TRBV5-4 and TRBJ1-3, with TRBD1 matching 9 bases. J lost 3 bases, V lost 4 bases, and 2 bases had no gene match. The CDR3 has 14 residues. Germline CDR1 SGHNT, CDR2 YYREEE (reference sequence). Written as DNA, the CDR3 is TGTGCCAGCAGCGAGGACAGGGGTGGAAACACCATATATTTT. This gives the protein CASSEDRGGNTIYF.

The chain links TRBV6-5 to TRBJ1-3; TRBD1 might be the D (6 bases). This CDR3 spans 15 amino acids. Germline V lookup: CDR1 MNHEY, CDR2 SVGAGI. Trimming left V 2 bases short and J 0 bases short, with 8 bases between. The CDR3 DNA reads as TGTGCCAGCAGTTACACGACAGGCTCTGGAAACACCATATATTTT. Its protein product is CASSYTTGSGNTIYF.

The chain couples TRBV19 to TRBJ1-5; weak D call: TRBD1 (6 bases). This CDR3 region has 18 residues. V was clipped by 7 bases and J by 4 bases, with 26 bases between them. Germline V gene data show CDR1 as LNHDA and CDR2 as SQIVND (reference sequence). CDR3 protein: CASTVYIPGRGRNQPQHF. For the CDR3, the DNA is TGTGCCAGTACCGTTTATATCCCTGGCAGGGGAAGGAATCAGCCCCAGCATTTT. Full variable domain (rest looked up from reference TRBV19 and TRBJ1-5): DGGITQSPKYLFRKEGQNVTLSCEQNLNHDAMYWYRQDPGQGLRLIYYSQIVNDFQKGDIAEGYSVSREKKESFPLTVTSAQKNPTAFYLCASTVYIPGRGRNQPQHFGDGTRLSIL.

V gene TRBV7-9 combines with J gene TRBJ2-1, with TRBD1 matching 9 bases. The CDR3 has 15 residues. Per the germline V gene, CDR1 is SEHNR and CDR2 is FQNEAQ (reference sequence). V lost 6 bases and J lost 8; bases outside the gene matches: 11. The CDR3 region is CASSDTGGAYDEQFF. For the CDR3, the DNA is TGTGCCAGCAGTGACACAGGGGGCGCGTACGATGAGCAGTTCTTC.

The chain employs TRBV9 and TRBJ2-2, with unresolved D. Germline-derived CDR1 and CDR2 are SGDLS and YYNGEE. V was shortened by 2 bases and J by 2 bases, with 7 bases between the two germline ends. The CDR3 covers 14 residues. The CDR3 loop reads CASSVFYNTGELFF. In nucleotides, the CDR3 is TGTGCCAGCAGCGTCTTCTATAACACCGGGGAGCTGTTTTTT.

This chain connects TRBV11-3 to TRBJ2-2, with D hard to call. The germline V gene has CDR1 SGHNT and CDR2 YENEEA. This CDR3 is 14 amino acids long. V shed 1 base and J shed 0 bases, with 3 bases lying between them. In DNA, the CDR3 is TGTGCCAGCAGCTTAGGGCCGAACACCGGGGAGCTGTTTTTT. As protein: CASSLGPNTGELFF.

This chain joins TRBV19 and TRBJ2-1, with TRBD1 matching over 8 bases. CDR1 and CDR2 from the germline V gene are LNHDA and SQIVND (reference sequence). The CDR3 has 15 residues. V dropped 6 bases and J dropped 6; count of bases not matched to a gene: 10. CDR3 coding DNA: TGTGCCAGTAGCCGACCGGGACAGGTTTCCAATGAGCAGTTCTTC. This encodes CASSRPGQVSNEQFF.

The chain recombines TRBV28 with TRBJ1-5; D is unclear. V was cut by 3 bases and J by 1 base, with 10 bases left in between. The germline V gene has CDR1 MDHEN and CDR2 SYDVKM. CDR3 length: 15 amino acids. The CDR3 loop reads CASSLNSPSNQPQHF. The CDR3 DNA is TGTGCCAGCAGTTTGAACAGTCCCAGCAATCAGCCCCAGCATTTT. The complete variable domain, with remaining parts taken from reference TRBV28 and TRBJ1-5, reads DVKVTQSSRYLVKRTGEKVFLECVQDMDHENMFWYRQDPGLGLRLIYFSYDVKMKEKGDIPEGYSVSREKKERFSLILESASTNQTSMYLCASSLNSPSNQPQHFGDGTRLSIL.

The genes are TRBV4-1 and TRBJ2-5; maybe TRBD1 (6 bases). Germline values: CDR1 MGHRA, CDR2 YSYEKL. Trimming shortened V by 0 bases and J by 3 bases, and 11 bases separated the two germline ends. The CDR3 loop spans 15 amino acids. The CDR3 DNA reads TGCGCCAGCAGCCAAGAGAACAGGGCGGAAGAGACCCAGTACTTC. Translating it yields CASSQENRAEETQYF.

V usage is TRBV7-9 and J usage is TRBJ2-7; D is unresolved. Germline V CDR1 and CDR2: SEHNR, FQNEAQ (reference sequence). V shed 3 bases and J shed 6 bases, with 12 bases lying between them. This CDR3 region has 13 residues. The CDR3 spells CASSFIQAGEQYF. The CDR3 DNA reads TGTGCCAGCAGCTTCATCCAGGCAGGCGAGCAGTACTTC.

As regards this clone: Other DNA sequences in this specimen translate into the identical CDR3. The CDR3 loop reads CASSLVGGGAYNEQFF. In nucleotides, the CDR3 is TGTGCCAGCAGCTTAGTCGGCGGGGGGGCATACAATGAGCAGTTCTTC. The chain has TRBV7-8 and TRBJ2-1; TRBD2 matches 9 bases. From germline, CDR1 is SGHVS and CDR2 FQNEAQ. CDR3 length: 16 amino acids. Germline trimming cut 1 base from V and 4 bases from J; bases unmatched to any gene: 5.

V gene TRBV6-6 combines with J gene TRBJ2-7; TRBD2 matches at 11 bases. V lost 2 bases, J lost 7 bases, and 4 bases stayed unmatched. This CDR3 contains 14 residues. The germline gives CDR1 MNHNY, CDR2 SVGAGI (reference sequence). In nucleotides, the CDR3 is TGTGCCAGCAGTTACGTAGCGGGGGGGTGGGAGCAGTACTTC. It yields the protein CASSYVAGGWEQYF.

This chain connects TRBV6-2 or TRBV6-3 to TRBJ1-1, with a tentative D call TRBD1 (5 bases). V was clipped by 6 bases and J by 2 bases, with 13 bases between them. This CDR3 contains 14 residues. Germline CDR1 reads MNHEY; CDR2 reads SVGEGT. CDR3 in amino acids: CASSRLDRNTEAFF. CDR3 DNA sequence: TGTGCCAGCAGCCGTCTAGACAGAAACACTGAAGCTTTCTTT.

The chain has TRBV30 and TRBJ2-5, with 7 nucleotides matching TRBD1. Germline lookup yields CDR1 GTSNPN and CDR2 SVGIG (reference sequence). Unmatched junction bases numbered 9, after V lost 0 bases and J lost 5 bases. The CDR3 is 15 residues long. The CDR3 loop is CAWSVGTGVMETQYF. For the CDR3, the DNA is TGTGCCTGGAGTGTAGGAACAGGGGTTATGGAGACCCAGTACTTC.

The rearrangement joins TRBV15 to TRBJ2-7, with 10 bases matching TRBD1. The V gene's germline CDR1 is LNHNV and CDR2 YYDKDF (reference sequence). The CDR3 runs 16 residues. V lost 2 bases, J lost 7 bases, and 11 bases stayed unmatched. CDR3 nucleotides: TGTGCCACCAGCAGAAGCCCCGGGACAGGGGCGGGAGAGCAGTACTTC. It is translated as CATSRSPGTGAGEQYF.